Given below is one T cell receptor beta chain in context. The antigen remains undetermined. The data belong to a study of response to subunit inactivated influenza vaccine. V was pared by 1 base and J by 3 bases, with 9 bases of the junction left unmatched. The CDR3 extends over 17 amino acids. TCRdb called the RT-PCR reads again in MiXCR, with one record for every CDR3 protein. The sample records about 650,000 distinct CDR3 sequences, approximately 14% being singletons. Study outcomes and limitations: Authors suggested that a seasonal influenza vaccination recruits few new T cells each time.

The sample here was PBMCs from blood, taken roughly 12 days after vaccination. The chain combines TRBV12-3 or TRBV12-4 with TRBJ2-7, with TRBD2 matching 10 bases. The receptor comes from a man aged 45-60 years who received an inactivated influenza vaccine. CDR3 sequence (DNA): TGTGCCAGCAGTTTAGGCCCACTAGCGGGAAGTAGCTACGAGCAGTACTTC. Translating gives CASSLGPLAGSSYEQYF.